A single sample gave rise to the 12 T cell receptor beta chains below, sequenced in a study of T-cell reconstitution after alpha-beta-depleted transplantation in children. Using unique molecular identifiers, the investigators prepared the TCRbeta library. TCRdb recomputed calls from the PCR reads with MiXCR, one row per CDR3 protein. The data contain 45,000 to 70,000 distinct CDR3 sequences, roughly 46% of them seen just once; the ten biggest clones take up 98%. Material: PBMCs, mostly from graft donor cells, obtained 360 days after TCRalphabeta/CD19-depleted stem cell transplant. The receptors shown here come from a male patient under 18 who had a stem cell transplant for acute lymphoblastic leukemia, so the T cells may come from the graft donor.

The V gene is TRBV20-1, the J gene TRBJ2-3, with TRBD2 identical over 10 bases. Looked up from germline, CDR1 is DFQATT and CDR2 is SNEGSKA (reference sequence). V lost 5 bases to trimming and J lost 4 bases; unmatched junction nucleotides: 9. The CDR3 totals 15 residues. The CDR3 sequence is CSAVLSGGSPDTQYF. For the CDR3, the DNA is TGCAGTGCTGTTCTTAGCGGGGGGTCCCCAGATACGCAGTATTTT.

The chain has TRBV7-7 and TRBJ2-7; D may be TRBD1 (6 bases). Germline V gene sequence: CDR1 SSHAT, CDR2 FNYEAQ (reference sequence). V was cut by 5 bases and J by 2 bases, with 13 bases left in between. There are 14 residues in the CDR3. The CDR3 loop is CASSPGADPYEQYF. CDR3 bases: TGTGCCAGCAGCCCAGGGGCCGACCCCTACGAGCAGTACTTC.

The rearrangement links TRBV18 to TRBJ2-5; 7 nucleotides line up with TRBD1. Germline trimming cut 2 bases from V and 2 bases from J; bases unmatched to any gene: 5. The CDR3 loop spans 15 amino acids. Per germline, CDR1 KGHSH and CDR2 LQKENI. CDR3 region: CASSPTGARQETQYF. CDR3 in DNA: TGTGCCAGCTCACCAACAGGGGCGCGTCAAGAGACCCAGTACTTC.

The table lists this clonotype with a few counts. The chain links TRBV10-3 to TRBJ2-7; 12 bases agree with TRBD1. V gave up 4 bases and J gave up 5 bases; unmatched junction bases: 9. The germline V gene has CDR1 ENHRY and CDR2 SYGVKD. This CDR3 has 16 residues. The CDR3 DNA sequence: TGTGCCATCAGTGCCGGGACAGGGGGCCGTGAGGACGAGCAGTACTTC. This translates into CAISAGTGGREDEQYF.

The CDR3 loop reads CASSSTGGPGNTIYF. CDR3 sequence (DNA): TGTGCCAGCAGCTCTACAGGGGGCCCTGGAAACACCATATATTTT. This chain uses TRBV6-1 with TRBJ1-3; TRBD1 aligns across 9 bases. Germline lookup yields CDR1 MNHNS and CDR2 SASEGT. The CDR3 has 15 residues. The V gene end was trimmed by 6 bases and the J gene end by 2 bases; junction bases not matched to a gene: 5.

The J gene is TRBJ2-2, the V gene TRBV24-1; D not resolved. The CDR3 consists of 15 residues. The V gene's germline CDR1 is KGHDR and CDR2 SFDVKD. The germline V and J ends were trimmed by 0 bases and 4 bases, with 8 bases remaining between them. CDR3 DNA sequence: TGTGCCACCAGTGATTTGAGGACCCCCACCGGGGAGCTGTTTTTT. Protein product: CATSDLRTPTGELFF.

The chain couples TRBV12-3 or TRBV12-4 to TRBJ2-3; 12 positions agree with TRBD2. Trimming took 6 bases from V and 6 from J; bases not matched to a gene: 4. The CDR3 length is 14 residues. CDR3 in amino acids: CASRRGTSGDTQYF. The CDR3 DNA reads TGTGCCAGCAGACGCGGGACTAGCGGGGATACGCAGTATTTT.

This clonotype was observed a few times. V usage is TRBV11-2 and J usage is TRBJ2-7; TRBD1 matches at 8 bases. Per germline, CDR1 SGHAT and CDR2 FQNNGV. V lost 5 bases to trimming and J lost 3 bases; unmatched junction nucleotides: 9. This CDR3 contains 15 residues. CDR3 DNA: TGTGCCAGCAGCCCGTTGGACAGGGCCGGCTACGAGCAGTACTTC. Protein sequence: CASSPLDRAGYEQYF.

This rearrangement joins TRBV7-8 to TRBJ2-3; D is perhaps TRBD2 (6 bases). CDR1 and CDR2 (germline): SGHVS, FQNEAQ. Trimming shortened V by 1 base and J by 1 base, and 12 bases separated the two germline ends. This CDR3 is 16 amino acids long. This CDR3 reads CASSLERASGTDTQYF. The CDR3 DNA reads as TGTGCCAGCAGCTTAGAAAGGGCTAGCGGCACAGATACGCAGTATTTT.

The chain is built from TRBV29-1 and TRBJ2-3; no firm D call. Trimming removed 2 bases at V and 2 bases at J, with 8 bases between. CDR1 and CDR2 from the germline V gene are SQVTM and ANQGSEA. This CDR3 spans 13 amino acids. The DNA of the CDR3 is TGCAGCGTTGAACGCGAGGCCACAGATACGCAGTATTTT. Amino acid sequence: CSVEREATDTQYF.

J is TRBJ2-5 and V is TRBV15, with 11 bases aligning to TRBD1. The CDR3 is 15 residues long. V shed 7 bases, J shed 4 bases, and the junction held 8 bases outside the gene matches. The V gene's germline CDR1 is LNHNV and CDR2 YYDKDF (reference sequence). CDR3 sequence: CATTPGQGEVETQYF. DNA for the CDR3: TGTGCCACCACCCCGGGACAGGGGGAGGTAGAGACCCAGTACTTC.

The V and J genes are TRBV12-3 or TRBV12-4 and TRBJ2-4, with D uncertain. This CDR3 is built from 16 residues. The V end lost 1 base, the J end lost 1 base, and 11 bases lay between the germline ends. CDR3 residues: CASSLGAGVAKNIQYF. CDR3 bases: TGTGCCAGCAGTTTAGGGGCAGGCGTCGCCAAAAACATTCAGTACTTC.